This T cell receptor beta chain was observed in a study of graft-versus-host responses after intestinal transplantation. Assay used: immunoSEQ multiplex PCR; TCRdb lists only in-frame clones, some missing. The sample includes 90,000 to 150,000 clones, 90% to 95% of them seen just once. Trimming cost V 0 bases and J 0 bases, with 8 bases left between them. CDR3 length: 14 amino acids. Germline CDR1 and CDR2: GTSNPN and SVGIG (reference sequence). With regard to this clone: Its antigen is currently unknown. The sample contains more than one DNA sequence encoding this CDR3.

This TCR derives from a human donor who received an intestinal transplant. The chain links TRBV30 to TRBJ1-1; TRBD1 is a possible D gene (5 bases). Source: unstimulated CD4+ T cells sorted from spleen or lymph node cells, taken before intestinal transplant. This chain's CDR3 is CAWSVGVLNTEAFF. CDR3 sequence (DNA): TGTGCCTGGAGTGTAGGGGTACTGAACACTGAAGCTTTCTTT.